The entry below describes one TCR beta chain. What it binds is unknown. Only in-frame clones appear in the TCRdb table, and some are missing; sequencing was by immunoSEQ multiplex PCR. The sample contains 150,000 or so clones, roughly nine tenths of which appear only once. This entry comes from a study of T cell responses to AZD1222 COVID-19 vaccine. Study-level findings and limits: With dominance at 160-218 and 743-854, vaccine-associated CD4 TCRs spanned spike. Donors were mostly white British, more females; clonal diversity possibly underestimated. Repertoires were obtained solely post-peak T cell response. Compared with day 0, the breadth and depth of the Spike-specific TCR repertoire rose significantly after two doses of AZD1222.

Trimming took 2 bases from V and 2 from J, leaving 9 bases between them. The CDR3 has 14 residues. Germline loops: CDR1 SEHNR, CDR2 FQNEAQ (reference sequence). The sequence was obtained from an adult in good health. This chain connects TRBV7-9 to TRBJ1-2, with a tentative D call TRBD1 (5 bases). The specimen comprised peripheral blood, sampled on day 0 of AZD1222 vaccination. CDR3 DNA: TGTGCCAGCAGCTTAAGGGGCGGAAACTATGGCTACACCTTC. Residues: CASSLRGGNYGYTF.